The 32 T cell receptor beta chains below were found in one sample sequenced in a study of blood T cell repertoires in COVID-19. Repertoires were generated with immunoSEQ multiplex PCR, while TCRdb's copy carries only in-frame clones and drops some. This repertoire shows around 75,000 clones, roughly 90% found once; its top ten account for around 2.5%. Sequenced material: peripheral blood. The receptors were sampled from a human donor in a cohort sampled during active COVID-19.

The chain employs TRBV6-2 or TRBV6-3 and TRBJ2-7, with TRBD1 matching 8 bases. This CDR3 region has 15 residues. Germline lookup yields CDR1 MNHEY and CDR2 SVGEGT. The V and J ends lost 6 bases and 1 base, in that order; junction bases with no gene match: 8. In DNA, the CDR3 is TGTGCCAGCAGCCCGGCACGGACAGGGTCCTACGAGCAGTACTTC. It codes for CASSPARTGSYEQYF.

This chain connects TRBV5-1 to TRBJ2-3; 9 bases line up with TRBD1. Germline V gene sequence: CDR1 SGHRS, CDR2 YFSETQ. CDR3 length equals 15 residues. V was pared by 3 bases and J by 4 bases, with 6 bases of the junction left unmatched. The CDR3 DNA sequence: TGCGCCAGCAGCTGGGGACAGGGTGGCGCAGATACGCAGTATTTT. Amino acid sequence: CASSWGQGGADTQYF.

The chain recombines TRBV7-9 with TRBJ2-7; D is ambiguous. Germline CDR1 is SEHNR and CDR2 is FQNEAQ (reference sequence). The CDR3 is made up of 13 amino acids. Trimming stripped 1 base from V and 6 bases from J, with 10 bases between. In DNA, the CDR3 is TGTGCCAGCAGCTTAGACCTTAGAGCCGAGCAGTACTTC. It translates to CASSLDLRAEQYF.

The rearrangement joins TRBV7-2 to TRBJ2-5; possibly TRBD1 for D (6 bases). Germline lookup yields CDR1 SGHTA and CDR2 FQGNSA. This CDR3 spans 14 amino acids. V was shortened by 0 bases and J by 10 bases, with 15 bases between the two germline ends. The DNA for the CDR3 is TGTGCCAGCAGCTTAGCAGGCAGCGAAGGGGGCCAGTACTTC. This codes for CASSLAGSEGGQYF.

This clone was found once. The V gene is TRBV27, the J gene TRBJ2-2, with 8 bases aligning to TRBD2. The CDR3 extends over 15 amino acids. With V trimmed by 2 bases and J by 4 bases, 3 bases remained unmatched. CDR1 and CDR2 from the germline V gene are MNHEY and SMNVEV (reference sequence). The CDR3 DNA follows: TGTGCCAGCAGTTTAAGGGCGGGAGGCACCGGGGAGCTGTTTTTT. Its translation: CASSLRAGGTGELFF.

The V and J genes are TRBV19 and TRBJ2-2, with a weak D call TRBD2 (5 bases). Trimming removed 5 bases at V and 0 bases at J, with 10 bases between. Per the germline V gene, CDR1 is LNHDA and CDR2 is SQIVND (reference sequence). The CDR3 has 15 amino acids. The CDR3 sequence: CASSLRGANTGELFF. In DNA form, the CDR3 reads TGTGCCAGTAGTCTCCGGGGTGCGAACACCGGGGAGCTGTTTTTT.

This rearrangement joins TRBV7-9 to TRBJ1-1; D unresolved. The CDR3 consists of 13 residues. The germline gives CDR1 SEHNR, CDR2 FQNEAQ (reference sequence). Trimming took 4 bases from V and 3 from J, leaving 9 bases between them. CDR3: CASSSIRDTEAFF. The CDR3 DNA sequence: TGTGCCAGCAGCTCGATTCGGGACACTGAAGCTTTCTTT.

The rearrangement joins TRBV4-3 to TRBJ2-3, with a weak D call TRBD1 (6 bases). CDR3 size: 14 residues. Trimming took 0 bases from V and 4 from J, leaving 8 bases between them. Germline V gene sequence: CDR1 LGHNA, CDR2 YSLEER. The CDR3 sequence: CASSQDRGADTQYF. CDR3 coding DNA: TGCGCCAGCAGCCAAGACAGGGGCGCAGATACGCAGTATTTT.

The chain uses TRBV5-1 and TRBJ2-6; 11 positions match TRBD1. J lost 0 bases, V lost 4 bases, and 6 bases had no gene match. Germline-derived CDR1 and CDR2 are SGHRS and YFSETQ. This CDR3 has 18 residues. DNA of the CDR3: TGCGCCAGCAGCGCCTCCGGGACAGGGGGCTCTGGGGCCAACGTCCTGACTTTC. Its translation is CASSASGTGGSGANVLTF.

This clone was seen just once. The chain joins TRBV25-1 to TRBJ2-5; tentative D call: TRBD2 (6 bases). The CDR3 contains 15 residues. Looked up from germline, CDR1 is MGHDK and CDR2 is SYGVNS. Trimming left V 8 bases short and J 5 bases short, with 21 bases between. The CDR3 nucleotides read TGTGCCAGCTCCTCCACGGTCACGGGGGACGAGACCCAGTACTTC. It translates to CASSSTVTGDETQYF.

The CDR3 nucleotides are TGTGCCAGCACTCTGACAGGTACCCCCTCTGGGGCCAACGTCCTGACTTTC. This encodes CASTLTGTPSGANVLTF. The chain carries TRBV27 and TRBJ2-6, with a tentative D call TRBD1 (6 bases). Germline lookup yields CDR1 MNHEY and CDR2 SMNVEV (reference sequence). V dropped 7 bases and J dropped 0 bases, with 16 bases sitting between them. The CDR3 extends over 17 amino acids.

The V gene is TRBV5-4, the J gene TRBJ2-5; D gene uncertain. The CDR3 sequence is 14 residues long. V lost 0 bases, J lost 3 bases, and 9 bases lay in between. Germline values: CDR1 SGHNT, CDR2 YYREEE (reference sequence). CDR3 DNA sequence: TGTGCCAGCAGCTTGGTACAGCAGGAAGAGACCCAGTACTTC. It specifies CASSLVQQEETQYF. The whole variable domain, filled in from reference TRBV5-4 and TRBJ2-5, reads ETGVTQSPTHLIKTRGQQVTLRCSSQSGHNTVSWYQQALGQGPQFIFQYYREEENGRGNFPPRFSGLQFPNYSSELNVNALELDDSALYLCASSLVQQEETQYFGPGTRLLVL.

In DNA form, the CDR3 reads TGCAGTGCTAGTTCGCGGGGGGGCGTTCCGGGTGAGCAGTTCTTC. This gives the protein CSASSRGGVPGEQFF. The chain links TRBV20-1 to TRBJ2-1; 9 bases match TRBD2. CDR1 and CDR2 from the germline V gene are DFQATT and SNEGSKA (reference sequence). The CDR3 loop spans 15 amino acids. V was clipped by 3 bases and J by 9 bases; unmatched bases: 12.

The genes are TRBV18 and TRBJ1-4; 10 nucleotides line up with TRBD1. The CDR3 is 15 amino acids. The J segment lost 7 bases and the V segment lost 3 bases, leaving 5 bases of the junction unmatched. Germline V CDR1 and CDR2: KGHSH, LQKENI. CDR3 sequence reads: CASSPSGQGGEKLFF. The DNA of the CDR3 is TGTGCCAGCTCACCGTCTGGACAGGGGGGTGAAAAACTGTTTTTT.

The V and J genes are TRBV24-1 and TRBJ2-1; D call uncertain. The CDR3 loop spans 14 amino acids. Per the germline V gene, CDR1 is KGHDR and CDR2 is SFDVKD. Trimming cost V 3 bases and J 2 bases, with 7 bases left between them. The CDR3 bases are TGTGCCACCAGTGATGCGGCCCCCTACAATGAGCAGTTCTTC. Translated: CATSDAAPYNEQFF.

This chain joins TRBV7-3 and TRBJ2-2, with D possibly being TRBD1 (7 bases). The CDR3 has 16 residues. Looked up from germline, CDR1 is SGHTA and CDR2 is FQGTGA. V gave up 4 bases and J gave up 7 bases, with 19 bases separating them. For the CDR3, the DNA is TGTGCCAGCAGCTCTACCGGAGGGGGCAATTTCGGGGAGCTGTTTTTT. Its translation: CASSSTGGGNFGELFF.

The chain couples TRBV6-4 to TRBJ2-2; TRBD2 is a possible D gene (7 bases). Germline CDR1 MRHNA, CDR2 SNTAGT. This CDR3 region has 20 residues. With 0 bases removed from V and 4 bases from J, the gap between germline ends came to 24 bases. The CDR3: CASSDSARTGGSVATGELFF. The CDR3 coding sequence is TGTGCCAGCAGTGACTCGGCCCGGACGGGGGGCTCGGTAGCCACCGGGGAGCTGTTTTTT.

This chain links TRBV4-3 with TRBJ1-3; D ambiguous. The V and J ends lost 1 base and 4 bases respectively, with 11 bases between them. This CDR3 region has 15 residues. CDR1 LGHNA and CDR2 YSLEER come from the germline V gene. The CDR3 DNA reads TGCGCCAGCAGCCAAGGCAGGAATACCGGAAACACCATATATTTT. Amino acid sequence: CASSQGRNTGNTIYF.

Points on this clone: The junction does not match germline at one end; this may be a read error. The chain carries TRBV19 and TRBJ2-7; unclear D gene. Germline V CDR1 and CDR2: LNHDA, SQIVND (reference sequence). This CDR3 spans 13 amino acids. The chain's CDR3 is CASSSSLSYGQYF. The DNA of the CDR3 is TGTGCCAGTAGTAGTTCGCTCTCCTACGGGCAGTACTTC.

This clone was seen a single time. V gene TRBV6-5 combines with J gene TRBJ1-2; 8 nucleotides agree with TRBD1. Germline V gene data show CDR1 as MNHEY and CDR2 as SVGAGI. Trimming removed 6 bases from V and 7 bases from J; junction bases left unmatched: 7. The CDR3 runs to 13 residues. DNA of the CDR3: TGTGCCAGCAGCCAGGGGGCGGGTGGTGGCTACACCTTC. The encoded protein is CASSQGAGGGYTF.

The chain recombines TRBV5-6 with TRBJ2-3, with 8 bases aligning to TRBD2. The germline V gene encodes CDR1 SGHDT and CDR2 YYEEEE. V shed 3 bases and J 0 bases; nucleotides not matched to a gene: 6. The CDR3 has 16 residues. CDR3 loop: CASSSLADKSTDTQYF. CDR3 DNA sequence: TGTGCCAGCAGCTCACTAGCGGACAAAAGCACAGATACGCAGTATTTT.

The chain uses TRBV5-1 and TRBJ2-2, with 10 nucleotides matching TRBD1. Per germline, CDR1 SGHRS and CDR2 YFSETQ. After removal of 0 bases from V and 6 bases from J, the junction contained 8 bases not matched to a gene. The CDR3 contains 17 residues. Here the CDR3 reads CASSLEILGQGSGELFF. For the CDR3, the DNA is TGCGCCAGCAGCTTGGAGATTCTGGGACAGGGGTCCGGGGAGCTGTTTTTT. Using reference TRBV5-1 and TRBJ2-2 for the parts outside the CDR3, the full variable domain is KAGVTQTPRYLIKTRGQQVTLSCSPISGHRSVSWYQQTPGQGLQFLFEYFSETQRNKGNFPGRFSGRQFSNSRSEMNVSTLELGDSALYLCASSLEILGQGSGELFFGEGSRLTVL.

The chain recombines TRBV5-4 with TRBJ2-5; 12 bases match TRBD2. CDR1 SGHNT and CDR2 YYREEE come from the germline V gene (reference sequence). The junction had 5 bases not matched to a gene; V was cut back by 4 bases and J by 1 base. This CDR3 region has 16 residues. The CDR3 nucleotides are TGTGCCAGCAGCGCCGGGACTAGCGGGTCCCAAGAGACCCAGTACTTC. Encoded protein: CASSAGTSGSQETQYF.

V gene TRBV5-4 combines with J gene TRBJ2-7; 10 bases are shared with TRBD2. This CDR3 is 17 amino acids long. The V segment lost 4 bases and the J segment 2 bases; nucleotides outside the gene matches: 12. Per the germline V gene, CDR1 is SGHNT and CDR2 is YYREEE (reference sequence). This CDR3 is CASSPGLAQEGTYEQYF. CDR3 nucleotide sequence: TGTGCCAGCAGCCCGGGACTAGCGCAAGAGGGAACCTACGAGCAGTACTTC.

The V and J genes are TRBV11-2 and TRBJ2-2; 11 nucleotides line up with TRBD1. The CDR3 has 17 residues. The junction had 12 bases not matched to a gene; V was cut back by 5 bases and J by 7 bases. The V gene's germline CDR1 is SGHAT and CDR2 FQNNGV. The CDR3 reads CASSPTPGQGAGGELFF. DNA of the CDR3: TGTGCCAGCAGCCCAACCCCCGGACAGGGGGCAGGCGGGGAGCTGTTTTTT. Full variable domain (outside the CDR3, taken from reference TRBV11-2 and TRBJ2-2): EAGVAQSPRYKIIEKRQSVAFWCNPISGHATLYWYQQILGQGPKLLIQFQNNGVVDDSQLPKDRFSAERLKGVDSTLKIQPAKLEDSAVYLCASSPTPGQGAGGELFFGEGSRLTVL.

The rearrangement joins TRBV7-9 to TRBJ2-1, with 15 positions matching TRBD2. With V trimmed by 4 bases and J by 2 bases, 6 bases remained unmatched. The CDR3 has 18 residues. The germline V gene has CDR1 SEHNR and CDR2 FQNEAQ (reference sequence). The CDR3 bases are TGTGCCAGCAGCTCTGGACTAGCGGGAGGGCCGACCTACAATGAGCAGTTCTTC. Its translation: CASSSGLAGGPTYNEQFF. Looking up the rest from reference TRBV7-9 and TRBJ2-1 gives the full variable domain: DTGVSQNPRHKITKRGQNVTFRCDPISEHNRLYWYRQTLGQGPEFLTYFQNEAQLEKSRLLSDRFSAERPKGSFSTLEIQRTEQGDSAMYLCASSSGLAGGPTYNEQFFGPGTRLTVL.

The V and J genes are TRBV7-3 and TRBJ2-3, with TRBD2 identical over 7 bases. The CDR3 is made up of 14 amino acids. Unmatched junction bases numbered 0, after V lost 0 bases and J lost 3 bases. The germline V gene has CDR1 SGHTA and CDR2 FQGTGA. The CDR3 spells CASSLTGLTDTQYF. The DNA of the CDR3 is TGTGCCAGCAGCTTAACGGGACTAACAGATACGCAGTATTTT.

This rearrangement joins TRBV28 to TRBJ2-5; D might be TRBD1 (5 bases). The CDR3 has 14 residues. V was shortened by 6 bases and J by 0 bases, with 11 bases between the two germline ends. Looked up from germline, CDR1 is MDHEN and CDR2 is SYDVKM. The CDR3 loop reads CASSTPDNQETQYF. CDR3 DNA: TGTGCCAGCAGCACCCCGGACAACCAAGAGACCCAGTACTTC.

This chain joins TRBV7-9 and TRBJ2-7; a weak D match, TRBD2 (5 bases). The CDR3 has 14 amino acids. Germline CDR1 SEHNR, CDR2 FQNEAQ (reference sequence). The germline V and J ends were trimmed by 1 base and 4 bases, with 11 bases remaining between them. The CDR3 coding sequence is TGTGCCAGCAGCTTAGGGTGGGAGCGGTACGAGCAGTACTTC. It yields the protein CASSLGWERYEQYF.

This clone has only one observation. This chain uses TRBV6-6 with TRBJ1-1, with D possibly being TRBD1 (6 bases). The germline V gene has CDR1 MNHNY and CDR2 SVGAGI (reference sequence). The ends were cut back, 5 bases at V and 1 base at J, with 11 bases in the middle. The CDR3 has 14 residues. In nucleotides, the CDR3 is TGTGCCAGCAGTCACAGGGTTAAGAACACTGAAGCTTTCTTT. It specifies CASSHRVKNTEAFF.

This chain joins TRBV30 and TRBJ2-6; 10 nucleotides line up with TRBD1. Germline trimming cut 7 bases from V and 3 bases from J; bases unmatched to any gene: 6. Germline V CDR1 and CDR2: GTSNPN, SVGIG (reference sequence). The CDR3 totals 15 residues. The CDR3 reads CASRRTGGGANVLTF. The CDR3 coding sequence is TGTGCCTCGCGAAGGACAGGGGGTGGGGCCAACGTCCTGACTTTC.

This chain uses TRBV2 with TRBJ2-2; D perhaps matches TRBD2 (5 bases). V shed 2 bases and J shed 1 base, with 11 bases lying between them. The CDR3 spans 16 residues. Germline V gene data show CDR1 as SNHLY and CDR2 as FYNNEI. The chain's CDR3 is CASSERSGRNTGELFF. The CDR3, as DNA: TGTGCCAGCAGTGAAAGGAGCGGAAGGAACACCGGGGAGCTGTTTTTT.